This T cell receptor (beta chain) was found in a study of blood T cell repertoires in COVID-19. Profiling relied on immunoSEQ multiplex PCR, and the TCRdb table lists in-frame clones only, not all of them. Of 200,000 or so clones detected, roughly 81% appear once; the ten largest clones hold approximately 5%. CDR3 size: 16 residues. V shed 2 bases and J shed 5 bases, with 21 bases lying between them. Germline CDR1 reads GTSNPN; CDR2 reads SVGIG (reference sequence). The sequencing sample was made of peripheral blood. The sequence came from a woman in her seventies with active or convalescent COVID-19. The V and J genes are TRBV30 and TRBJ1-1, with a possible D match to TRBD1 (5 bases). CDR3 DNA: TGTGCCTGGAGTAAGGGGCTGGTCCGGGAGGAGACTGAAGCTTTCTTT. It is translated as CAWSKGLVREETEAFF.